The 24 T cell receptor beta chains below were found in one sample sequenced in a study of CD8+CD57+ T cells in acquired aplastic anemia. Investigators profiled TCR beta VDJ and CDR3 from genomic DNA template. MiXCR, run by TCRdb on the reads, gives a single entry per CDR3 protein. The table has 150,000 to 200,000 distinct CDR3 sequences, around 40% seen once. Sequenced sample: sorted CD4+, CD8+, or CD8+CD57+ T cells (not recorded which) from PBMCs. These receptors were taken from a human donor in good health.

CDR3 in DNA: TGTGCCACAGGTTATCGCGGGGGCAGCACAGATACGCAGTATTTT. Protein product: CATGYRGGSTDTQYF. The chain is built from TRBV15 and TRBJ2-3, with D maybe TRBD2 (7 bases). V was cut by 9 bases and J by 0 bases, with 16 bases left in between. The CDR3 spans 15 residues. Germline V lookup: CDR1 LNHNV, CDR2 YYDKDF (reference sequence).

Ten or more counts support this clonotype. CDR3 nucleotides: TGTGCCAGCAGGAACAGGCAGCAGGGCGAGCAGTTCTTC. This encodes CASRNRQQGEQFF. The chain combines TRBV12-3 or TRBV12-4 with TRBJ2-1; perhaps TRBD1 as D (5 bases). With 6 bases removed from V and 10 bases from J, the gap between germline ends came to 16 bases. CDR3 length: 13 residues.

DNA for the CDR3: TGTGCCAGCAGCTCGGACAGTACTAACGCCAGACTGTTTTTT. Encoded protein: CASSSDSTNARLFF. The chain uses TRBV7-6 and TRBJ1-4; D possibly corresponds to TRBD1 (6 bases). V shed 4 bases and J shed 13 bases, with 19 bases lying between them. CDR1 SGHVS and CDR2 FNYEAQ come from the germline V gene. There are 14 residues in the CDR3.

In its sample, this clonotype was seen many times. The V call is TRBV12-3 or TRBV12-4, the J call TRBJ2-2; the D gene could be TRBD1 or TRBD2 (5 bases each). The CDR3 runs to 13 residues. V gave up 2 bases and J gave up 6 bases, with 7 bases separating them. CDR3 protein: CASSLWGPGELFF. CDR3 sequence (DNA): TGTGCCAGCAGTTTATGGGGACCCGGGGAGCTGTTTTTT.

This rearrangement joins TRBV20-1 to TRBJ2-1, with unresolved D. Trimming pared 0 bases from V and 8 bases from J, leaving 8 bases between. CDR3 length equals 12 residues. CDR1 and CDR2 (germline): DFQATT, SNEGSKA (reference sequence). CDR3 in DNA: TGCAGTGCTAGAGACCTCGGTCATGAGCAGTTCTTC. Residues: CSARDLGHEQFF.

This clonotype is a singleton in its sample. The V and J genes are TRBV10-3 and TRBJ2-5, with D maybe TRBD1 (6 bases). This CDR3 comprises 13 residues. Germline values: CDR1 ENHRY, CDR2 SYGVKD. Trimming took 8 bases from V and 5 from J, leaving 15 bases between them. CDR3 amino acids: CAIGTPAGETQYF. Written as DNA, the CDR3 is TGTGCCATCGGGACACCGGCCGGGGAGACCCAGTACTTC.

This clonotype was seen more than once but under ten times. The chain has TRBV2 and TRBJ2-1, with a weak D call TRBD2 (5 bases). Germline CDR1 reads SNHLY; CDR2 reads FYNNEI. The CDR3 is 13 amino acids. Between the trimmed V and J ends, which lost 10 bases and 8 bases, there was a span of 18 bases. The CDR3 region is CATQRAEGDEQFF. The CDR3 DNA is TGTGCCACCCAGCGCGCAGAGGGCGATGAGCAGTTCTTC.

The sample holds many counts of this clonotype. CDR3 DNA sequence: TGTGCCACCAGTGGGACAGGGGGAGGCACTGAAGCTTTCTTT. Its translation: CATSGTGGGTEAFF. V gene TRBV24-1 combines with J gene TRBJ1-1, with 10 bases matching TRBD1. V gave up 5 bases and J gave up 4 bases; unmatched junction bases: 3. Germline CDR1 is KGHDR and CDR2 is SFDVKD. This CDR3 is built from 14 residues.

This clonotype appeared a single time. The chain carries TRBV11-1 and TRBJ2-1; 10 bases are shared with TRBD1. The CDR3 contains 14 residues. Losses at the gene ends were 5 bases for V and 8 bases for J; bases not matched to a gene: 6. CDR1 is SGHAT and CDR2 is FQDESV in the germline V gene (reference sequence). The CDR3 nucleotides read TGTGCCAGCAGCACGACAGGGGGCAGGGATGAGCAGTTCTTC. This gives the protein CASSTTGGRDEQFF.

The rearrangement uses TRBV19 and TRBJ1-5, with TRBD1 matching over 8 bases. Unmatched junction bases numbered 6, after V lost 4 bases and J lost 7 bases. The CDR3 is 14 residues long. Per the germline V gene, CDR1 is LNHDA and CDR2 is SQIVND (reference sequence). CDR3 DNA: TGTGCCAGTAGTAGGACAGGGTTATACCAGCCCCAGCATTTT. Amino acids: CASSRTGLYQPQHF.

The sample holds many counts of this clonotype. This chain links TRBV28 with TRBJ2-7; possibly TRBD1 or TRBD2 for D (5 bases each). Trimming stripped 6 bases from V and 3 bases from J, with 9 bases between. This CDR3 region has 12 residues. Germline V gene sequence: CDR1 MDHEN, CDR2 SYDVKM. The CDR3 loop is CASRGRGYEQYF. CDR3 nucleotide sequence: TGTGCCAGCAGGGGACGGGGCTACGAGCAGTACTTC.

There are many counts of this clonotype. The chain has TRBV14 and TRBJ2-7; D remains unclear. Trimming cost V 6 bases and J 3 bases, with 12 bases left between them. The CDR3 is 13 residues long. The germline CDR1 and CDR2 sequences are SGHDN and FVKESK. The CDR3 region is CASSVSLYYEQYF. DNA of the CDR3: TGTGCCAGCAGTGTGAGCTTGTACTACGAGCAGTACTTC.

Turning to this clonotype: The junction shows a germline mismatch at one end, possibly a read error. This rearrangement joins TRBV20-1 to TRBJ2-7; D gene uncertain. Germline values: CDR1 DFQATT, CDR2 SNEGSKA (reference sequence). The length of the CDR3 is 14 residues. Here the CDR3 DNA reads TGCAGTGCTGATAGCCCAGACGAGACCTACGACCAGTACTTC. It codes for CSADSPDETYDQYF.

This clonotype was counted a single time. The rearrangement uses TRBV5-1 and TRBJ2-1; 13 bases align to TRBD2. This CDR3 has 15 residues. The ends lost 6 bases at V and 4 bases at J; junction bases unmatched: 4. Germline V CDR1 and CDR2: SGHRS, YFSETQ. CDR3 residues: CASKEGLAGYNEQFF. The CDR3 region has the DNA TGCGCCAGCAAGGAGGGACTAGCGGGGTACAATGAGCAGTTCTTC.

The table lists this clonotype with a few counts. The chain has TRBV19 and TRBJ2-5; 9 bases match TRBD2. Germline V lookup: CDR1 LNHDA, CDR2 SQIVND (reference sequence). V gave up 5 bases and J gave up 2 bases; unmatched junction bases: 6. This CDR3 has 15 amino acids. CDR3 sequence (DNA): TGTGCCAGTAGTCGCACTAGCGGGTGGCAAGAGACCCAGTACTTC. Amino acids: CASSRTSGWQETQYF.

The chain employs TRBV10-1 and TRBJ2-2; D call uncertain. The CDR3 has 16 residues. V lost 0 bases and J lost 0, with 8 bases in between. In germline, CDR1 is WNHNN, CDR2 SYGVQD (reference sequence). The CDR3 nucleotides read TGCGCCAGCAGTGAGTCGGTTAGATCGAACACCGGGGAGCTGTTTTTT. Translating it yields CASSESVRSNTGELFF.

This clonotype was seen repeatedly, ten times or more. The genes are TRBV7-3 and TRBJ2-6; D remains ambiguous. The CDR3 sequence is 15 residues long. Trimming cost V 1 base and J 0 bases, with 4 bases left between them. Germline-derived CDR1 and CDR2 are SGHTA and FQGTGA. This chain's CDR3 is CASSLSRSGANVLTF. The CDR3 bases are TGTGCCAGCAGCTTAAGCCGCTCTGGGGCCAACGTCCTGACTTTC. Complete variable domain (other parts from reference TRBV7-3 and TRBJ2-6): GAGVSQTPSNKVTEKGKYVELRCDPISGHTALYWYRQSLGQGPEFLIYFQGTGAADDSGLPNDRFFAVRPEGSVSTLKIQRTERGDSAVYLCASSLSRSGANVLTFGAGSRLTVL.

This clonotype was observed at least ten times. The V gene is TRBV12-3 or TRBV12-4, the J gene TRBJ2-2; the match to TRBD2 covers 10 bases. The trim removed 6 bases at V and 1 base at J, leaving 2 bases unmatched. The CDR3 has 15 amino acids. CDR3 sequence: CASRIAGGNTGELFF. The CDR3 DNA follows: TGTGCCAGCAGGATAGCGGGGGGGAACACCGGGGAGCTGTTTTTT.

The chain recombines TRBV10-3 with TRBJ1-5, with D hard to call. This CDR3 contains 16 residues. The ends were cut back, 0 bases at V and 0 bases at J, with 9 bases in the middle. Per the germline V gene, CDR1 is ENHRY and CDR2 is SYGVKD. DNA for the CDR3: TGTGCCATCAGTGAGTCGAGTTTTGGTAGCAATCAGCCCCAGCATTTT. This encodes CAISESSFGSNQPQHF.

This clonotype has a count of ten or more. The chain couples TRBV15 to TRBJ2-5; 9 bases are shared with TRBD1. With V trimmed by 8 bases and J by 2 bases, 3 bases remained unmatched. CDR1 is LNHNV and CDR2 is YYDKDF in the germline V gene (reference sequence). The CDR3 runs 13 residues. The CDR3 protein is CATGTGRQETQYF. Written as DNA, the CDR3 is TGTGCCACCGGGACAGGGAGGCAAGAGACCCAGTACTTC.

This clonotype was counted only a few times. A much larger clone is a single base away; this may be a read error. The V gene is TRBV7-6, the J gene TRBJ1-3; no clear D. This CDR3 contains 14 residues. Trimming removed 4 bases at V and 0 bases at J, with 7 bases between. The germline V gene has CDR1 SGHVS and CDR2 FNYEAQ. CDR3 in DNA: TGTGCCAGCAGCTCCCTGGGCTCTGGAAACACCATATATTTT. Residues: CASSSLGSGNTIYF.

This clonotype was recorded at least ten times. The chain has TRBV19 and TRBJ1-3; maybe TRBD1 (6 bases). The germline V gene encodes CDR1 LNHDA and CDR2 SQIVND (reference sequence). The germline V and J ends were trimmed by 3 bases and 2 bases, with 8 bases remaining between them. This CDR3 has 14 residues. The CDR3 DNA reads TGTGCCAGTAGTATGGCAGGGGCTGGAAACACCATATATTTT. Residues: CASSMAGAGNTIYF.

This clonotype appeared a few times. The chain employs TRBV2 and TRBJ2-3, with TRBD2 matching 8 bases. Germline lookup yields CDR1 SNHLY and CDR2 FYNNEI. J lost 6 bases, V lost 5 bases, and 4 bases had no gene match. The CDR3 is 13 amino acids. The CDR3 DNA sequence: TGTGCCAGCAGTCCGGGACTAGTGGATACGCAGTATTTT. This sequence encodes CASSPGLVDTQYF.

This clonotype has a count of ten or more. This sequence joins TRBV7-6 and TRBJ2-2; the match to TRBD1 covers 10 bases. V shed 4 bases, J shed 1 base, and the junction held 3 bases outside the gene matches. Per the germline V gene, CDR1 is SGHVS and CDR2 is FNYEAQ. The CDR3 sequence is 16 residues long. Here the CDR3 DNA reads TGTGCCAGCAGCTGGGACAGGGGACTGAACACCGGGGAGCTGTTTTTT. It yields the protein CASSWDRGLNTGELFF.